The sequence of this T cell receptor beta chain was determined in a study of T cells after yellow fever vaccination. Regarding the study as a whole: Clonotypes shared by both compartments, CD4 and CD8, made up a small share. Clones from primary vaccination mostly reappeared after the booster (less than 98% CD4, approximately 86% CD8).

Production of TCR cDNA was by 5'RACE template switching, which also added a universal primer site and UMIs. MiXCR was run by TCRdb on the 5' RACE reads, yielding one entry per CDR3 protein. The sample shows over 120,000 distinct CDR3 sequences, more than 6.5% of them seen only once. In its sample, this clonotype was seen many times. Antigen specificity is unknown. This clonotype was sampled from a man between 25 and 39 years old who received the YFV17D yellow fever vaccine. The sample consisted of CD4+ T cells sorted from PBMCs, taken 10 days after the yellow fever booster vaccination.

The chain's CDR3 is CASSQQEADTQYF. The CDR3 nucleotides are TGCGCCAGCAGCCAACAGGAAGCAGATACGCAGTATTTT. The chain links TRBV4-3 to TRBJ2-3; D ambiguous. This CDR3 has 13 amino acids. Germline V gives CDR1 LGHNA, CDR2 YSLEER. The V end lost 2 bases, the J end lost 4 bases, and 7 bases lay between the germline ends.